Below, one T cell receptor (beta chain) is given with its context. Its antigen remains unknown. Use of 60 Vbeta and 13 Jbeta primers characterized the PCR. Using immunoSEQ multiplex PCR, the repertoire was profiled, and TCRdb retains in-frame clones only, with some absent. The sample has approximately 130,000 clones; 85% to 90% are singletons. The sample originates from a study of cytomegalovirus exposure and HLA in healthy donors. Looking at the study overall: An early release of data contained roughly 90 million unique TCRs, which came from HLA-typed donors.

Findings and limits, study-wide: Researchers reported from a later analysis that most CMV-associated TCR beta chains appeared HLA-restricted.

The CDR3 is 12 residues long. Trimming left V 4 bases short and J 5 bases short, with 5 bases between. Germline-derived CDR1 and CDR2 are LNHDA and SQIVND (reference sequence). Sample: PBMCs. This rearrangement joins TRBV19 to TRBJ2-2; D unclear. The receptor was derived from a woman aged 30 to 39 in good health and CMV-seropositive. As DNA, the CDR3 is TGTGCCAGTAGTACACAGACCGGGGAGCTGTTTTTT. This sequence encodes CASSTQTGELFF.